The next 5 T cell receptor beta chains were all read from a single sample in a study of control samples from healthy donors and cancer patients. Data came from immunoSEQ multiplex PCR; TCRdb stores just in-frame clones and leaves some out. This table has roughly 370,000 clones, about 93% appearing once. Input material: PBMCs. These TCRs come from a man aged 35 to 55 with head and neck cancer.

The CDR3 DNA reads as TGTGCCAGCAGTGATCAAACAGGGGCCAATGAGCAGTTCTTC. It encodes CASSDQTGANEQFF. This chain joins TRBV6-1 and TRBJ2-1; TRBD1 agrees at 7 bases. CDR1 is MNHNS and CDR2 is SASEGT in the germline V gene. This CDR3 spans 14 amino acids. J gave up 6 bases and V 3 bases, and 5 bases lay outside the gene matches.

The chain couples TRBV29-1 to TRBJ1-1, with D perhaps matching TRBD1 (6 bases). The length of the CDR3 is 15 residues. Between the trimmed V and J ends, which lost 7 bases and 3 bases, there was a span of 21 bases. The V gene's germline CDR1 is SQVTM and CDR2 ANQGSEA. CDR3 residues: CSGSQGFGVYTEAFF. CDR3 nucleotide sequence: TGCAGCGGGTCGCAGGGGTTCGGGGTCTACACTGAAGCTTTCTTT.

CDR3 nucleotides: TGTGCCTGGACCCGGGACGGGAAAGAGACCCAGTACTTC. Translating gives CAWTRDGKETQYF. This chain uses TRBV30 with TRBJ2-5, with D perhaps being TRBD1 or TRBD2 (5 bases each). CDR1 and CDR2 (germline): GTSNPN, SVGIG (reference sequence). Trimming removed 4 bases from V and 3 bases from J, with 12 bases in between. CDR3 length equals 13 residues.

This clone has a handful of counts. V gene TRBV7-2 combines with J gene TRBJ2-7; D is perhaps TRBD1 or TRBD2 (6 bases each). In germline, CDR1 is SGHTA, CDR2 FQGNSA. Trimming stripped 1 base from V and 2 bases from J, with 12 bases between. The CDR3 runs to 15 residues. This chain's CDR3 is CASSLDLGGAYEQYF. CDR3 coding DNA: TGTGCCAGCAGCTTAGATCTGGGGGGCGCCTACGAGCAGTACTTC.

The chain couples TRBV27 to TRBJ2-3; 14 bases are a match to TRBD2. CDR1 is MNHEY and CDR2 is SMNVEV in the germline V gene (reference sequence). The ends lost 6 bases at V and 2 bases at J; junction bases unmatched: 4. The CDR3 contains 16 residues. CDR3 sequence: CASRGTSGRTTDTQYF. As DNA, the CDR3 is TGTGCCAGCAGGGGGACTAGCGGGAGAACCACAGATACGCAGTATTTT.